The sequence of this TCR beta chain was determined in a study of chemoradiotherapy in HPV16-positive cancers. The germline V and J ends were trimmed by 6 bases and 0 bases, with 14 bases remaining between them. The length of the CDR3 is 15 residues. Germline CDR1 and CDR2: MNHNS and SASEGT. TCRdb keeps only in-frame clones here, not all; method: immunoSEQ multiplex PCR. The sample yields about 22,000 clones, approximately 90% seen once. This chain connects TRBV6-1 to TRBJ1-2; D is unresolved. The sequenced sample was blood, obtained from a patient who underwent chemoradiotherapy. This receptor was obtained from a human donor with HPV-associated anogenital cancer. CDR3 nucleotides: TGTGCCAGCAGGCACACCTACGACCCTAACTATGGCTACACCTTC. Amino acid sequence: CASRHTYDPNYGYTF.